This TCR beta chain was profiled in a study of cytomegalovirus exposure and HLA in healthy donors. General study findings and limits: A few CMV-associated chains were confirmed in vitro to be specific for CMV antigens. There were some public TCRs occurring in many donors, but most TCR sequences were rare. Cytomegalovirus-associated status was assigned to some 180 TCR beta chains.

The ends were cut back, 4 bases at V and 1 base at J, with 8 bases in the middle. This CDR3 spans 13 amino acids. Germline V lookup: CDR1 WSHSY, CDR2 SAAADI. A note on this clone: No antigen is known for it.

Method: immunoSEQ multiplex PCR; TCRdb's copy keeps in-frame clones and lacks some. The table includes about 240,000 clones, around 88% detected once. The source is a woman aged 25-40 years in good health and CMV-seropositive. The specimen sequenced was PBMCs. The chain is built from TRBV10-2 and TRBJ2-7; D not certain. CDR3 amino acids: CASSVQTSYEQYF. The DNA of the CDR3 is TGCGCCAGCAGTGTTCAAACTTCCTACGAGCAGTACTTC.